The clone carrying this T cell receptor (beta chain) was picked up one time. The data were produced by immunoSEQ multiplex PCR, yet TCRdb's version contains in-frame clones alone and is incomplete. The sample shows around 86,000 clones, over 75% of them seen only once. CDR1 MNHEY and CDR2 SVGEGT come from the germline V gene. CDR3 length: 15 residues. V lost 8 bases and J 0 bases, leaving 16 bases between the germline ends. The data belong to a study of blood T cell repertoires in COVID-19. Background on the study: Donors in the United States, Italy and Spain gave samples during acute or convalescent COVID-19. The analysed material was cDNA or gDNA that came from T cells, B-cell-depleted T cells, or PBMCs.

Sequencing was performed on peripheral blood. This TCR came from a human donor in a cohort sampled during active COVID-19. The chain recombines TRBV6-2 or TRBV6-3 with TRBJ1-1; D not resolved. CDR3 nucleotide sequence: TGTGCCAGCCGCCGAGGACTGGGCCTGAACACTGAAGCTTTCTTT. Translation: CASRRGLGLNTEAFF.